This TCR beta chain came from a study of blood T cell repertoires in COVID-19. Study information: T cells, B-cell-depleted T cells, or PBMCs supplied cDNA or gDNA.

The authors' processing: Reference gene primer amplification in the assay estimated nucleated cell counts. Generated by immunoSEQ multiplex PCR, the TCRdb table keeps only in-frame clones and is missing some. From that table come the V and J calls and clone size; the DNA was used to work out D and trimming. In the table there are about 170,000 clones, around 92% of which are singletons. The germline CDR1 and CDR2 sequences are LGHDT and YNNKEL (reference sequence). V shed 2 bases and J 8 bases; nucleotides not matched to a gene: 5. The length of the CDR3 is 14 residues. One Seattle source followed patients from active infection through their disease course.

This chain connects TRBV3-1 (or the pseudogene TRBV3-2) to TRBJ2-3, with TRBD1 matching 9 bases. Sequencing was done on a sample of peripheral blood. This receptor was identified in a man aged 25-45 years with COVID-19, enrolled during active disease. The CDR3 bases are TGTGCCAGCAGCCAAAAACAGGGGGCGGGTACGCAGTATTTT. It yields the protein CASSQKQGAGTQYF.